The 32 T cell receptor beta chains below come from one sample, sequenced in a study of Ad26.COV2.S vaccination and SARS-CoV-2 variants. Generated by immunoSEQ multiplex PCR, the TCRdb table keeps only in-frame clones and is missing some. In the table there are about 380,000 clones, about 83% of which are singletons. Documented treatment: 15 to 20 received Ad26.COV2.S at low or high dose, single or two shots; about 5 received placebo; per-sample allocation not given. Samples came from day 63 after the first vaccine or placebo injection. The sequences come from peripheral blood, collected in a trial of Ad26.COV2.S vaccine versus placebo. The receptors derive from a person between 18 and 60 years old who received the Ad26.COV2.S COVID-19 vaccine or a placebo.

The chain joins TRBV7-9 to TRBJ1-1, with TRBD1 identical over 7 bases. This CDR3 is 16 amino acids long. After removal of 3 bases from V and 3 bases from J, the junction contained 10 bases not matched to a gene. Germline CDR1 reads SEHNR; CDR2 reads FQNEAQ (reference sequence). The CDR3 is CASSLGDRTGDTEAFF. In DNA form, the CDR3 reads TGTGCCAGCAGCTTGGGGGACAGAACTGGGGACACTGAAGCTTTCTTT. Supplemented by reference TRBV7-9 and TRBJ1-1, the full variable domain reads DTGVSQNPRHKITKRGQNVTFRCDPISEHNRLYWYRQTLGQGPEFLTYFQNEAQLEKSRLLSDRFSAERPKGSFSTLEIQRTEQGDSAMYLCASSLGDRTGDTEAFFGQGTRLTVV.

For the CDR3, the DNA is TGTGCCAGCAGTGAATGGGGGAGTCAGCCCCAGCATTTT. Translated: CASSEWGSQPQHF. This chain joins TRBV2 and TRBJ1-5; the D gene is possibly TRBD1 (5 bases). This CDR3 region has 13 residues. Trimming shortened V by 2 bases and J by 6 bases, and 8 bases separated the two germline ends. From germline, CDR1 is SNHLY and CDR2 FYNNEI.

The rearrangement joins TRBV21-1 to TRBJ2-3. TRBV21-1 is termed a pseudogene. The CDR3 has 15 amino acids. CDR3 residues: CASITGTPSTDTQYF. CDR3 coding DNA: TGTGCCAGCATCACCGGGACCCCAAGCACAGATACGCAGTATTTT.

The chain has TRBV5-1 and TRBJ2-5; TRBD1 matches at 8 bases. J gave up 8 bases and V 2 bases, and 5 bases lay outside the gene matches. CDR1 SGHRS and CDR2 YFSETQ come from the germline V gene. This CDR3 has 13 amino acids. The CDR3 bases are TGCGCCAGCAGCTTAGAGGACAGGGCAACCCAGTACTTC. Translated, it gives CASSLEDRATQYF.

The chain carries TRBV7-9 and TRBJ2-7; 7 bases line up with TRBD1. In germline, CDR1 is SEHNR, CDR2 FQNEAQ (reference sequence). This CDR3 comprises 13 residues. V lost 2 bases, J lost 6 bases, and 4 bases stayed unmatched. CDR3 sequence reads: CASSLPDRVEQYF. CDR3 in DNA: TGTGCCAGCAGCTTACCCGACAGGGTCGAGCAGTACTTC.

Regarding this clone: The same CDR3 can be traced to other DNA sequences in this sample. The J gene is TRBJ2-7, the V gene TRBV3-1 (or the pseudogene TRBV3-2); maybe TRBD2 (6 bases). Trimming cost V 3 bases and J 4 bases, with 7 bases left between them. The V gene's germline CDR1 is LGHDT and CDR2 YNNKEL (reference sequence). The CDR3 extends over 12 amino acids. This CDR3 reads CASSQAGYEQYF. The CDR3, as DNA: TGTGCCAGCAGCCAGGCGGGGTACGAGCAGTACTTC.

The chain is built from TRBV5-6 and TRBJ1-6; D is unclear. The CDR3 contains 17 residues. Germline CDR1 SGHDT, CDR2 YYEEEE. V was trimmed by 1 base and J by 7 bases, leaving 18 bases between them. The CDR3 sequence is CASSLKSRVLGNSPLHF. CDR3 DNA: TGTGCCAGCAGCTTGAAATCGAGGGTTCTAGGGAATTCACCCCTCCACTTT. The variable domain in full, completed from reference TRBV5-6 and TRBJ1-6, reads DAGVTQSPTHLIKTRGQQVTLRCSPKSGHDTVSWYQQALGQGPQFIFQYYEEEERQRGNFPDRFSGHQFPNYSSELNVNALLLGDSALYLCASSLKSRVLGNSPLHFGNGTRLTVT.

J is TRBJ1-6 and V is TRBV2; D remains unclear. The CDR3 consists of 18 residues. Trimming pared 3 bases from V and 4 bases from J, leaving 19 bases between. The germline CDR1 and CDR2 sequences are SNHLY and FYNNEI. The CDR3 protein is CASSDLVVEGRYNSPLHF. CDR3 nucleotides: TGTGCCAGCAGTGATCTTGTAGTTGAGGGAAGATATAATTCACCCCTCCACTTT.

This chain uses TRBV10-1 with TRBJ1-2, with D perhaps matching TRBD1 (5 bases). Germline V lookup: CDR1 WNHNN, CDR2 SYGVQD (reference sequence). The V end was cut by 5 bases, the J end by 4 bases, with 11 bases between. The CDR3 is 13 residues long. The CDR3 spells CASSPGQRYGYTF. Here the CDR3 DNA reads TGCGCCAGCAGTCCTGGACAACGCTATGGCTACACCTTC.

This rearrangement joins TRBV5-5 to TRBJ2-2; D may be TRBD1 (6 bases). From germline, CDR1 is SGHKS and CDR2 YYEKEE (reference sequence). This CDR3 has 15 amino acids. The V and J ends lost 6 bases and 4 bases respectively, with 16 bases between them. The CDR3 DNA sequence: TGTGCCAGCAACCTGGTTGGGGGCGGCACCGGGGAGCTGTTTTTT. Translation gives CASNLVGGGTGELFF.

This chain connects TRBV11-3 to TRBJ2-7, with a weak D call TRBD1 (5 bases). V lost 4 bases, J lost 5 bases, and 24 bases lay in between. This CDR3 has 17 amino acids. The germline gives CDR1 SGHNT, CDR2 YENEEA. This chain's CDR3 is CASSSRPWTYGRDEQYF. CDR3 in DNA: TGTGCCAGCAGCTCTCGCCCCTGGACATACGGTCGGGACGAGCAGTACTTC.

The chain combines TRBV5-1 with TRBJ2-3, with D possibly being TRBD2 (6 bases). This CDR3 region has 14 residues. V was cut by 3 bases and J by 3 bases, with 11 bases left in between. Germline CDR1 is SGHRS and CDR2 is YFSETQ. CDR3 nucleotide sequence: TGCGCCAGCAGCTCTGGGGACTTTACAGATACGCAGTATTTT. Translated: CASSSGDFTDTQYF.

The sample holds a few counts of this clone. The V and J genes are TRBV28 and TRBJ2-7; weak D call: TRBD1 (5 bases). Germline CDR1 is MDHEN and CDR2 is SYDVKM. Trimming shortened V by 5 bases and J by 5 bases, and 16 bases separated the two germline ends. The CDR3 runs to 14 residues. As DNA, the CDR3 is TGTGCCAGCAGTCCCCTCGGGCAGGGCCACGAGCAGTACTTC. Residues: CASSPLGQGHEQYF.

The CDR3 DNA reads as TGCAGTGCTAGTTCCGGCTACGAGCAGTACTTC. Its protein is CSASSGYEQYF. The chain is built from TRBV20-1 and TRBJ2-7; D is unclear. V was pared by 3 bases and J by 3 bases, with 6 bases between. CDR1 is DFQATT, CDR2 SNEGSKA, per germline (reference sequence). The CDR3 is 11 amino acids.

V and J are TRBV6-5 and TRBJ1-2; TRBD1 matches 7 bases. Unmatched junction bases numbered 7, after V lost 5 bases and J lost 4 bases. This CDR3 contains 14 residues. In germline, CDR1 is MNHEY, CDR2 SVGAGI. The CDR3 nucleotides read TGTGCCAGCAGTAACGGACAGGCGTTCTATGGCTACACCTTC. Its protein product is CASSNGQAFYGYTF.

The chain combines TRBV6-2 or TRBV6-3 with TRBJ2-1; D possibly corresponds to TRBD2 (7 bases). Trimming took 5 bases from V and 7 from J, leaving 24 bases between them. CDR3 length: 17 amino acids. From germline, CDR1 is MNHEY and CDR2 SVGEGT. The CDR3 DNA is TGTGCCAGCAGTCCGAACATTGGGGGGGGCCCCCGGAATGAGCAGTTCTTC. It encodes CASSPNIGGGPRNEQFF.

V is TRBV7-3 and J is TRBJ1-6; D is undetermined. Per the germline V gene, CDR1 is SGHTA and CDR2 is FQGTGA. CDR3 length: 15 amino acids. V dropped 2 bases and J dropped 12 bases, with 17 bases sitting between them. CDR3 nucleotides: TGTGCCAGCAGCTTATCACCAGGCCCCCAAGGACCCCTCCACTTT. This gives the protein CASSLSPGPQGPLHF.

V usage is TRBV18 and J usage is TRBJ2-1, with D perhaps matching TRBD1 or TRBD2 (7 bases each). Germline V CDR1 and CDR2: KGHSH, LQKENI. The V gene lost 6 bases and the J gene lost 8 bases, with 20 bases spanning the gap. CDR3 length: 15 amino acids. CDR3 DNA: TGTGCCAGCTCCCCTCAAGCGGGACAGAAGGATGAGCAGTTCTTC. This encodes CASSPQAGQKDEQFF.

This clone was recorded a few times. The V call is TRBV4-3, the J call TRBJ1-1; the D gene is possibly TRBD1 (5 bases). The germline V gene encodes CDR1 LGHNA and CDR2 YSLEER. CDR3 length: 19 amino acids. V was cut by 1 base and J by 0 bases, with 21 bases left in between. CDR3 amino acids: CASSQVGKGPEGMNTEAFF. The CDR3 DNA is TGCGCCAGCAGCCAAGTTGGAAAGGGGCCTGAGGGGATGAACACTGAAGCTTTCTTT.

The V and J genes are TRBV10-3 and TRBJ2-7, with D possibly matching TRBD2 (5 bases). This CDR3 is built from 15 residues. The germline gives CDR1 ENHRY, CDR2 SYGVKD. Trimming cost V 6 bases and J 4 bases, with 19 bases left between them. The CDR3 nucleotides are TGTGCCATCAGCCCCACCCTGAGCGGAAGTTACGAGCAGTACTTC. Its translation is CAISPTLSGSYEQYF.

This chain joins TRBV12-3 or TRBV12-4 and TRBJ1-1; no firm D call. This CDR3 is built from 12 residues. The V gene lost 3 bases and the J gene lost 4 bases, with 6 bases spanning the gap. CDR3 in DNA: TGTGCCAGCAGTTTGATAATCACTGAAGCTTTCTTT. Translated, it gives CASSLIITEAFF.

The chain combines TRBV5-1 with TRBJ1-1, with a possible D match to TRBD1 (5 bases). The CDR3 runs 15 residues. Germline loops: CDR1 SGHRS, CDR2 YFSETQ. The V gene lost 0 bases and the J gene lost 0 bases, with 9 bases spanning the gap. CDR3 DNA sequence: TGCGCCAGCAGCTTGGAAGGGGTATTGAACACTGAAGCTTTCTTT. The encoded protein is CASSLEGVLNTEAFF.

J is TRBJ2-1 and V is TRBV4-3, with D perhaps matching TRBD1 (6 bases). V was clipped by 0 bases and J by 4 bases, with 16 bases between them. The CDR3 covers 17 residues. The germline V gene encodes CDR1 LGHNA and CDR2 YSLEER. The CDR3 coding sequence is TGCGCCAGCAGCCAAGATGCGAAAGGGGGTGGGTACAATGAGCAGTTCTTC. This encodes CASSQDAKGGGYNEQFF.

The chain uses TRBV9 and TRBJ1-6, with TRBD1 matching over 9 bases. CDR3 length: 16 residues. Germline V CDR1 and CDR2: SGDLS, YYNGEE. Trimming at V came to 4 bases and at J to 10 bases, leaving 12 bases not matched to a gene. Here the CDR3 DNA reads TGTGCCAGCAGCCCACTGAACCGGGACAGGGACTCACCCCTCCACTTT. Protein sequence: CASSPLNRDRDSPLHF.

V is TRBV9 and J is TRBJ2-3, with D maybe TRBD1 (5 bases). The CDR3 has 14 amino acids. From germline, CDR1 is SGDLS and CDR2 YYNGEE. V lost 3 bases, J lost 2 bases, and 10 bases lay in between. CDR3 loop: CASSAGPTTDTQYF. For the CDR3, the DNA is TGTGCCAGCAGCGCAGGGCCAACCACAGATACGCAGTATTTT.

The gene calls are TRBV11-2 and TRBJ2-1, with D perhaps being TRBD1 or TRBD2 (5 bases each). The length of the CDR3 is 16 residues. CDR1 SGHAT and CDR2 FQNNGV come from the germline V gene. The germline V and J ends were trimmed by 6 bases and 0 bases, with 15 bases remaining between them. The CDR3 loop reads CASSSRDHSSYNEQFF. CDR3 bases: TGTGCCAGCAGTTCCCGGGACCACAGCTCCTACAATGAGCAGTTCTTC.

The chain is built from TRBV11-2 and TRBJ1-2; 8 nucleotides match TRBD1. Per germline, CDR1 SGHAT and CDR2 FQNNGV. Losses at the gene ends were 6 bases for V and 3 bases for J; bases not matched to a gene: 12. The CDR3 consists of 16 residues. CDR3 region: CASRILRGPGYYGYTF. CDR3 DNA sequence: TGTGCCAGCAGAATACTCAGGGGGCCAGGTTACTATGGCTACACCTTC.

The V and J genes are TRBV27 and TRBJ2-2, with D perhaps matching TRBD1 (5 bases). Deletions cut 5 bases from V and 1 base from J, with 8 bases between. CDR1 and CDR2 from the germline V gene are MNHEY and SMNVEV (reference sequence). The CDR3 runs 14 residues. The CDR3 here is CASSQTGNTGELFF. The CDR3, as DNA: TGTGCCAGCAGTCAAACAGGGAACACCGGGGAGCTGTTTTTT.

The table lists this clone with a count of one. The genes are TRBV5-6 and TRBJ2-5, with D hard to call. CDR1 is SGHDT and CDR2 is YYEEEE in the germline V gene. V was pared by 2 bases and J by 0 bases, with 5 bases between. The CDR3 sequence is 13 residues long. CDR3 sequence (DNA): TGTGCCAGCAGCTTCTGGTACCAAGAGACCCAGTACTTC. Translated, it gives CASSFWYQETQYF.

Here the CDR3 DNA reads TGTGCCAGCAGCTTAAGGGGTAGCGGGGCGACGGCACGGGATACGCAGTATTTT. It specifies CASSLRGSGATARDTQYF. The J gene is TRBJ2-3, the V gene TRBV7-2, with 8 bases aligning to TRBD2. The germline gives CDR1 SGHTA, CDR2 FQGNSA. V was clipped by 2 bases and J by 6 bases; unmatched bases: 16. This CDR3 is 18 amino acids long. The complete variable domain, with remaining parts taken from reference TRBV7-2 and TRBJ2-3, reads GAGVSQSPSNKVTEKGKDVELRCDPISGHTALYWYRQSLGQGLEFLIYFQGNSAPDKSGLPSDRFSAERTGGSVSTLTIQRTQQEDSAVYLCASSLRGSGATARDTQYFGPGTRLTVL.

The CDR3, as DNA: TGTGCCAGTAGTATAGAGAGGGGGGTGAGGGAGACCCAGTACTTC. Residues: CASSIERGVRETQYF. The chain uses TRBV19 and TRBJ2-5; D is possibly TRBD1 or TRBD2 (6 bases each). CDR3 length: 15 residues. Per germline, CDR1 LNHDA and CDR2 SQIVND (reference sequence). Trimming stripped 0 bases from V and 5 bases from J, with 13 bases between.

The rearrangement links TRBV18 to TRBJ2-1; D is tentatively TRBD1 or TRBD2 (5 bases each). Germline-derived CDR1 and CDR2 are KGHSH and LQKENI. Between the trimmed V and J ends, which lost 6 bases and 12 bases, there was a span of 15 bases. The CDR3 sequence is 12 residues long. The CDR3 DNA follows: TGTGCCAGCTCCCCAGGGACGAATCCGCAGTTCTTC. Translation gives CASSPGTNPQFF.